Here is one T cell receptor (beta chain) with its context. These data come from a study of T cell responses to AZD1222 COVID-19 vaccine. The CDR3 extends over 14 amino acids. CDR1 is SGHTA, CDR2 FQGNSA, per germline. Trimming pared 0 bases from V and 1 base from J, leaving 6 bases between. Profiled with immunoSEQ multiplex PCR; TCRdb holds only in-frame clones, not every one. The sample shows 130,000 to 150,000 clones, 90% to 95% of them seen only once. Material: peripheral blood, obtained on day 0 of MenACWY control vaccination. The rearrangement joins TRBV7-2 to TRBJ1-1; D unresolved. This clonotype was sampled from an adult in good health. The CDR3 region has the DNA TGTGCCAGCAGCTTAGCCGGGTGGAACACTGAAGCTTTCTTT. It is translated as CASSLAGWNTEAFF.